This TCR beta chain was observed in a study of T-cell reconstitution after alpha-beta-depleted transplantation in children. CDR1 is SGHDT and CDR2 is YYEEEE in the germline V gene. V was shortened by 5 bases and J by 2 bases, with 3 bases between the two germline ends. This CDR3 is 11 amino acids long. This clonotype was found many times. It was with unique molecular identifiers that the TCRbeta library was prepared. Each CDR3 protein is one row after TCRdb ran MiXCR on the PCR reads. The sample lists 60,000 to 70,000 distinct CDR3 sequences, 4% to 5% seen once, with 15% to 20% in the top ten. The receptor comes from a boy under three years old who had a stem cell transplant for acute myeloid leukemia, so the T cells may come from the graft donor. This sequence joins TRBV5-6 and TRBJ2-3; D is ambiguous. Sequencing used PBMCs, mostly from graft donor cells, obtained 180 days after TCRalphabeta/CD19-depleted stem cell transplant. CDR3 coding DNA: TGTGCCAGCAGGGCCACAGATACGCAGTATTTT. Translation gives CASRATDTQYF.